This T cell receptor (beta chain) was recorded in a study of shared clonotypes between healthy human individuals. The method was immunoSEQ multiplex PCR; TCRdb's version includes in-frame clones alone and lacks a portion of them. The sample lists around 690,000 clones; less than 95% were seen once. Sequenced sample: memory CD8+ T cells from PBMCs. The sample's subset: CD45RO+ cells pooled with CCR7-negative TemRA cells. This TCR came from a man in his late teens or twenties in good health. Some clones in this sample may be carry-over from other donors' samples.

The CDR3 bases are TGCGCCAGCAGCCAAGATTGGATCGACAATGAGCAGTTCTTC. This encodes CASSQDWIDNEQFF. V is TRBV4-1 and J is TRBJ2-1; D gene uncertain. Germline V lookup: CDR1 MGHRA, CDR2 YSYEKL. Trimming removed 0 bases from V and 5 bases from J, with 8 bases in between. The CDR3 has 14 residues.